One sample yielded the 28 T cell receptor beta chains listed below, sequenced in a study of T cell changes during pregnancy in multiple sclerosis (dated by TCRdb to 2018 to 2020). Library construction relied on the immunoSEQ multiplex PCR assay. The immuneACCESS repertoire file appears here via TCRdb, limited to in-frame rearrangements. These files lack a portion of the clones; in checked studies, under half of the deficit traces to unresolved V genes, and the cause of the others is not known. The sample table shows around 50,000 clones, and roughly nine tenths are seen once. The ten biggest clones cover roughly 8.5% of the sample. Sequencing used CD8+ T cells from peripheral blood mononuclear cells, obtained in the second trimester of pregnancy. The receptors originated from a female donor with multiple sclerosis, enrolled in a pregnancy study.

The genes are TRBV2 and TRBJ2-7; D call uncertain. The germline V and J ends were trimmed by 0 bases and 0 bases, with 12 bases remaining between them. This CDR3 is built from 16 residues. From germline, CDR1 is SNHLY and CDR2 FYNNEI. CDR3 loop: CASSEALLQSSYEQYF. For the CDR3, the DNA is TGTGCCAGCAGTGAAGCGCTGTTACAGAGCTCCTACGAGCAGTACTTC.

The gene calls are TRBV28 and TRBJ1-1; D is undetermined. Trimming took 1 base from V and 3 from J, leaving 21 bases between them. The CDR3 has 18 amino acids. Germline loops: CDR1 MDHEN, CDR2 SYDVKM. Written as DNA, the CDR3 is TGTGCCAGCAGTTTATTTAGTACAGCAAATAACGGGGACACTGAAGCTTTCTTT. Its translation is CASSLFSTANNGDTEAFF.

This chain connects TRBV6-5 to TRBJ1-6, with D hard to call. The CDR3 runs to 15 residues. CDR1 and CDR2 from the germline V gene are MNHEY and SVGAGI. Trimming pared 2 bases from V and 11 bases from J, leaving 16 bases between. The CDR3: CASSYEAELGTPLHF. The CDR3 DNA sequence: TGTGCCAGCAGTTACGAGGCGGAACTCGGGACACCCCTCCACTTT.

The chain couples TRBV9 to TRBJ2-3; 10 bases are a match to TRBD2. The CDR3 is made up of 20 amino acids. Germline V CDR1 and CDR2: SGDLS, YYNGEE. V lost 7 bases to trimming and J lost 0 bases; unmatched junction nucleotides: 20. The CDR3 DNA reads TGTGCCAGCCCTCCCGGGATGGGAAGCGGGGGGGGTACTAGCACAGATACGCAGTATTTT. Protein product: CASPPGMGSGGGTSTDTQYF. The full variable domain, with the rest looked up from reference TRBV9 and TRBJ2-3, is DSGVTQTPKHLITATGQRVTLRCSPRSGDLSVYWYQQSLDQGLQFLIQYYNGEERAKGNILERFSAQQFPDLHSELNLSSLELGDSALYFCASPPGMGSGGGTSTDTQYFGPGTRLTVL.

J is TRBJ2-5 and V is TRBV13, with 7 bases identical to TRBD1. CDR3 size: 19 residues. V lost 5 bases to trimming and J lost 1 base; unmatched junction nucleotides: 19. The germline gives CDR1 PRHDT, CDR2 FYEKMQ (reference sequence). DNA of the CDR3: TGTGCCAGCAGCCGAATCCCCTTTGCCGGACAGGCCTCCCAAGAGACCCAGTACTTC. Amino acids: CASSRIPFAGQASQETQYF.

The CDR3 spells CASSASGGGTDTQYF. In nucleotides, the CDR3 is TGTGCCAGCAGTGCTAGCGGGGGGGGGACAGATACGCAGTATTTT. This chain links TRBV6-4 with TRBJ2-3; TRBD2 matches at 12 bases. The CDR3 consists of 15 residues. With 4 bases clipped from V and 3 bases from J, the junction kept 2 bases outside the gene matches. The germline CDR1 and CDR2 sequences are MRHNA and SNTAGT.

The count of this clone is one. The chain has TRBV14 and TRBJ2-1; 10 bases are shared with TRBD2. J lost 4 bases, V lost 0 bases, and 9 bases had no gene match. The CDR3 consists of 18 residues. Germline V gene sequence: CDR1 SGHDN, CDR2 FVKESK. CDR3: CASSQEKLAGFLYNEQFF. The CDR3 DNA reads as TGTGCCAGCAGCCAAGAGAAACTAGCGGGATTCTTATACAATGAGCAGTTCTTC.

The chain is built from TRBV4-2 and TRBJ1-2; a possible D gene is TRBD1 (5 bases). The CDR3 runs to 14 residues. V lost 0 bases, J lost 0 bases, and 5 bases lay in between. The germline V gene has CDR1 LGHNA and CDR2 YNFKEQ. The CDR3 nucleotides read TGTGCCAGCAGCCAAGAGACAGCTAACTATGGCTACACCTTC. It encodes CASSQETANYGYTF.

J is TRBJ1-2 and V is TRBV10-2; no firm D call. Germline V CDR1 and CDR2: WSHSY, SAAADI. This CDR3 is built from 16 residues. The germline V and J ends were trimmed by 0 bases and 4 bases, with 15 bases remaining between them. The chain's CDR3 is CASSESTSAAGYGYTF. Written as DNA, the CDR3 is TGCGCCAGCAGTGAGTCGACGTCGGCGGCGGGCTATGGCTACACCTTC.

V is TRBV11-2 and J is TRBJ2-7, with 9 bases identical to TRBD2. The CDR3 covers 16 residues. The germline gives CDR1 SGHAT, CDR2 FQNNGV. V was clipped by 8 bases and J by 4 bases; unmatched bases: 15. In DNA, the CDR3 is TGTGCCAGCTCCCAAGGATCGCTAGCGGGGTGGTACGAGCAGTACTTC. As protein: CASSQGSLAGWYEQYF. The whole variable domain, filled in from reference TRBV11-2 and TRBJ2-7, reads EAGVAQSPRYKIIEKRQSVAFWCNPISGHATLYWYQQILGQGPKLLIQFQNNGVVDDSQLPKDRFSAERLKGVDSTLKIQPAKLEDSAVYLCASSQGSLAGWYEQYFGPGTRLTVT.

The chain employs TRBV27 and TRBJ2-7, with a tentative D call TRBD2 (5 bases). CDR1 is MNHEY, CDR2 SMNVEV, per germline (reference sequence). The CDR3 contains 15 residues. Trimming shortened V by 0 bases and J by 2 bases, and 11 bases separated the two germline ends. The CDR3 protein is CASSLSDSFPYEQYF. CDR3 in DNA: TGTGCCAGCAGTTTATCGGACTCCTTTCCCTACGAGCAGTACTTC.

This clone was recorded only once. The V and J genes are TRBV6-1 and TRBJ2-1, with D possibly TRBD2 on 5 matching bases. CDR1 is MNHNS, CDR2 SASEGT, per germline. Trimming cost V 4 bases and J 7 bases, with 11 bases left between them. CDR3 size: 13 residues. The CDR3 DNA sequence: TGTGCCAGCAGTGGAGGACTTAGTAATGAGCAGTTCTTC. It yields the protein CASSGGLSNEQFF.

The chain has TRBV6-1 and TRBJ2-1; 7 nucleotides align to TRBD2. With V trimmed by 0 bases and J by 4 bases, 6 bases remained unmatched. CDR3 length: 16 residues. CDR1 is MNHNS and CDR2 is SASEGT in the germline V gene. The CDR3 DNA reads TGTGCCAGCAGTGAAGCTACGGGGGGTTATTACAATGAGCAGTTCTTC. Its translation is CASSEATGGYYNEQFF.

The chain uses TRBV27 and TRBJ1-1, with D possibly being TRBD1 (6 bases). The length of the CDR3 is 13 residues. The V and J ends lost 5 bases and 7 bases respectively, with 14 bases between them. Germline lookup yields CDR1 MNHEY and CDR2 SMNVEV (reference sequence). CDR3 amino acids: CASSPTGPGEAFF. The CDR3 region has the DNA TGTGCCAGCAGTCCTACAGGGCCCGGTGAAGCTTTCTTT.

This clone appeared a single time. The CDR3 nucleotides are TGCGCCAGCAGCCAAGTGATACACCGAGGGTACGAGCAGTACTTC. The encoded protein is CASSQVIHRGYEQYF. This chain links TRBV4-1 with TRBJ2-7; D might be TRBD2 (5 bases). V lost 1 base, J lost 4 bases, and 14 bases lay in between. The CDR3 spans 15 residues. Germline V gives CDR1 MGHRA, CDR2 YSYEKL.

The chain recombines TRBV6-4 with TRBJ2-3, with 10 bases aligning to TRBD2. Per germline, CDR1 MRHNA and CDR2 SNTAGT. CDR3 length: 15 amino acids. V lost 4 bases to trimming and J lost 1 base; unmatched junction nucleotides: 2. CDR3 nucleotides: TGTGCCAGCAGTGTTGGGACTAGCGGCACAGATACGCAGTATTTT. Residues: CASSVGTSGTDTQYF.

This chain joins TRBV7-6 and TRBJ1-1; a weak D match, TRBD1 (6 bases). The CDR3 has 14 amino acids. Deletions cut 1 base from V and 4 bases from J, with 10 bases between. Germline CDR1 and CDR2: SGHVS and FNYEAQ. For the CDR3, the DNA is TGTGCCAGCAGCTTAGGGTCAGGGGTCACTGAAGCTTTCTTT. It codes for CASSLGSGVTEAFF. Together with reference TRBV7-6 and TRBJ1-1, the CDR3 gives the full variable domain: GAGVSQSPRYKVTKRGQDVALRCDPISGHVSLYWYRQALGQGPEFLTYFNYEAQQDKSGLPNDRFSAERPEGSISTLTIQRTEQRDSAMYRCASSLGSGVTEAFFGQGTRLTVV.

V gene TRBV4-1 combines with J gene TRBJ2-7; D not certain. Germline CDR1 reads MGHRA; CDR2 reads YSYEKL. V gave up 1 base and J gave up 4 bases, with 8 bases separating them. The CDR3 extends over 13 amino acids. For the CDR3, the DNA is TGCGCCAGCAGCCAAGTTTTAGCTTACGAGCAGTACTTC. This sequence encodes CASSQVLAYEQYF.

V usage is TRBV2 and J usage is TRBJ2-7, with D perhaps matching TRBD2 (7 bases). Germline V gene lookup returns CDR1 SNHLY and CDR2 FYNNEI. The germline V and J ends were trimmed by 0 bases and 1 base, with 16 bases remaining between them. The CDR3 runs to 17 residues. In DNA, the CDR3 is TGTGCCAGCAGTGAAGCGCTGGGAGGGACACAATCCTACGAGCAGTACTTC. As protein: CASSEALGGTQSYEQYF.

The chain recombines TRBV4-1 with TRBJ2-5; possible D gene TRBD2, 5 bases. Looked up from germline, CDR1 is MGHRA and CDR2 is YSYEKL. The CDR3 loop spans 16 amino acids. The germline V and J ends were trimmed by 3 bases and 5 bases, with 19 bases remaining between them. The DNA for the CDR3 is TGCGCCAGCAGCCAGGATGCGACACCTAGCCGGGAGACCCAGTACTTC. This translates into CASSQDATPSRETQYF.

This rearrangement joins TRBV7-6 to TRBJ2-2; 10 bases line up with TRBD2. V shed 1 base and J 4 bases; nucleotides not matched to a gene: 6. Germline-derived CDR1 and CDR2 are SGHVS and FNYEAQ. This CDR3 comprises 17 residues. Written as DNA, the CDR3 is TGTGCCAGCAGCTTAGGAGCGGGAGGGCCGGGCACCGGGGAGCTGTTTTTT. As protein: CASSLGAGGPGTGELFF.

The chain is built from TRBV4-2 and TRBJ1-5, with D maybe TRBD1 (5 bases). The CDR3 length is 15 residues. V was pared by 0 bases and J by 7 bases, with 13 bases between. Germline V CDR1 and CDR2: LGHNA, YNFKEQ. The CDR3 region is CASSQEPQVVQPQHF. The CDR3 region has the DNA TGTGCCAGCAGCCAAGAACCACAGGTGGTCCAGCCCCAGCATTTT.

V usage is TRBV5-6 and J usage is TRBJ2-1; D might be TRBD2 (6 bases). Germline CDR1 SGHDT, CDR2 YYEEEE. The CDR3 contains 14 residues. V was shortened by 4 bases and J by 6 bases, with 14 bases between the two germline ends. The CDR3 DNA is TGTGCCAGCAGCGTCACGACTAGGGGCAATGAGCAGTTCTTC. As protein: CASSVTTRGNEQFF.

The V gene is TRBV6-6, the J gene TRBJ2-3; possible D gene TRBD1, 6 bases. Trimming removed 6 bases from V and 0 bases from J, with 16 bases in between. The CDR3 is 16 residues long. The V gene's germline CDR1 is MNHNY and CDR2 SVGAGI (reference sequence). CDR3 sequence: CASSYRDITSTDTQYF. CDR3 nucleotide sequence: TGTGCCAGCAGCTATAGGGACATTACTAGCACAGATACGCAGTATTTT.

V usage is TRBV5-1 and J usage is TRBJ2-7; 7 bases align to TRBD1. V lost 4 bases to trimming and J lost 8 bases; unmatched junction nucleotides: 15. CDR1 and CDR2 from the germline V gene are SGHRS and YFSETQ. This CDR3 is built from 15 residues. For the CDR3, the DNA is TGCGCCAGCAGCCCAAGAGGGACAGCCCTCCTCAAGCAGTACTTC. Amino acid sequence: CASSPRGTALLKQYF.

The CDR3 is CASSLSRVSGELFF. The CDR3 DNA follows: TGTGCCAGCAGCCTAAGCAGGGTTTCCGGGGAGCTGTTTTTT. The gene calls are TRBV9 and TRBJ2-2; D perhaps matches TRBD1 (5 bases). This CDR3 is built from 14 residues. Germline V CDR1 and CDR2: SGDLS, YYNGEE. Trimming cost V 4 bases and J 6 bases, with 13 bases left between them.

V usage is TRBV19 and J usage is TRBJ1-1; D is unresolved. Germline assignment: CDR1 LNHDA and CDR2 SQIVND (reference sequence). Trimming took off 6 bases at V and 0 bases at J, with 11 bases between the two ends. The CDR3 spans 14 residues. The CDR3 bases are TGTGCCAGTAGGGAGGTCGATCTGAACACTGAAGCTTTCTTT. Translated: CASREVDLNTEAFF.

The J gene is TRBJ2-5, the V gene TRBV4-1; 9 nucleotides match TRBD2. With 1 base clipped from V and 9 bases from J, the junction kept 12 bases outside the gene matches. In germline, CDR1 is MGHRA, CDR2 YSYEKL. The CDR3 is 16 residues long. DNA of the CDR3: TGCGCCAGCAGCCAAGTAGCGGTAGCGGGGGAGGAGGCCCAGTACTTC. Translation: CASSQVAVAGEEAQYF.